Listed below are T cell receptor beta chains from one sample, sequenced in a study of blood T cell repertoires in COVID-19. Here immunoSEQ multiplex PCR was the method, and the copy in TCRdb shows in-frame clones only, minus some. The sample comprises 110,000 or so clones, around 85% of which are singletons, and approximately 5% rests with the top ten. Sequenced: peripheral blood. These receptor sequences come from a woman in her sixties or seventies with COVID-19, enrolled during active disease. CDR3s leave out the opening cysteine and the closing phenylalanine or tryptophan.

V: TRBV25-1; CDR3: ASSAQGTYGYT
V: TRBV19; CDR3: ASTAATGAGDTQY
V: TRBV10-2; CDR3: ASSKRGFPTNEKLF
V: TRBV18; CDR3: ASSPGTQNYGYT
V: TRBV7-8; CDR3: ASSSGTKGTDTQY
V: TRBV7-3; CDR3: ASSLIENSPLH
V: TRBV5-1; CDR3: ASSLRQGGDLGYT
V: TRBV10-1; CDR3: ASSARGRGSTIYEQY
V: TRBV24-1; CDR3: ATSRDREGAPGDTQY
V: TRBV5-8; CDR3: ASSLAGHTGNTIY
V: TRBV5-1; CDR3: ASSFIRGKGTDTQY
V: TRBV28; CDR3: ASSSGTGPWGESYEQY
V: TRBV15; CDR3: ATSSLTNTGELF
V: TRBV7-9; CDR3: ASSITGDGYT
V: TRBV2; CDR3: ATTRDRGSYEQY
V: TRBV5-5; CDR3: ASSLWTGFYEQY
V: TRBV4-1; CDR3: ASSLYYQRGTNTGELF
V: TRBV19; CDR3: ASSIDPRGTAESYNSPLH
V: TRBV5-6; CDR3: ASSALGENEKLF
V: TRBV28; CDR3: ASSLGQGYGYT
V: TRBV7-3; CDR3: ASLNSLENGYT
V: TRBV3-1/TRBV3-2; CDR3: ASSQMRTGATEAF
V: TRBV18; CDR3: ASSPQGTGESYGYT
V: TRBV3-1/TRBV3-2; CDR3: ASSLMGQGKGTDTQY
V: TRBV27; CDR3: ASSPGLREENYGYT
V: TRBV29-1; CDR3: SVSLEDRLGEQF
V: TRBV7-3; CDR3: ASSREGASPLH
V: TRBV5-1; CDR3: ASREDRAYNEQF
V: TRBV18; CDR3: ASSPTVEHSNQPQH
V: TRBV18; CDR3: ASSLGQGAYNEQF
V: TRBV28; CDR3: ASTGWIYTDTQY
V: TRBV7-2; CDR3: ASSFGQGPNNEQF
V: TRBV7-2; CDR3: ASSLTSYSGGLSYEQY
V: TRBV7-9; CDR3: ASSPQGIGNTIY
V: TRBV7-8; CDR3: ASRTSGGLSYNEQF
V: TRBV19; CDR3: ASSIDLRWRRGLAKNIQY
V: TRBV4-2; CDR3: ASSPGEGGNQPQH
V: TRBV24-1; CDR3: ATSRGTANSPLH
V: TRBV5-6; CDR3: ASSLGASGGYEQY
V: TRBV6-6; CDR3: ASSYPSRGVNEQF
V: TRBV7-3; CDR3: ASSLMTSGGNTGELF
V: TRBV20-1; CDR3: SAIEQAGYT
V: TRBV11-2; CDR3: ASSLEALQYNEQF
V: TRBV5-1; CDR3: ASSLGPTGANVLT
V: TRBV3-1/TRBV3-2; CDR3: ASSQAAGENQPQH
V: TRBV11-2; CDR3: ASSRDIADNSPLH
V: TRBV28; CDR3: ASSPAPGVAGESTDTQY
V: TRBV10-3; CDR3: AISEGQGAYEQY
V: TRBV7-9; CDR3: ASSLGTVHDQPQH
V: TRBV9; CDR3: ASTGGARANTGELF
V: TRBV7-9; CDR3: ASSLGSEGGYT
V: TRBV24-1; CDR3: ATSPSGTLNTGELF
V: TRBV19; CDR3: ASSRYRRSYEQY
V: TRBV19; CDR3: ASSIWEGETQY
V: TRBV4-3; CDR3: ASSPQTGESNYGYT
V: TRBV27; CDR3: ASREGINYGYT
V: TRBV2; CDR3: ASRPHLGQGNSGNTIY
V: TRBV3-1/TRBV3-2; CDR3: ASTLAGVYTGELF
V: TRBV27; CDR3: ASSLGTGLNEQF